The next 20 T cell receptor beta chains were all read from a single sample in a study of blood T cells in healthy people across ages. Primers used in a second PCR of about 6 to 11 cycles were a sample-barcoded 5' primer and a J-beta primer mix. TCRdb re-called the 5' RACE reads through MiXCR, storing one row per CDR3 protein. Of about 570,000 distinct CDR3 sequences detected, roughly 28% appear once; the ten largest clones hold roughly 20%. The source material was blood. All receptors come from a woman in her seventies in good health.

This clonotype was counted between two and nine times. V usage is TRBV5-1 and J usage is TRBJ1-1; the D is unclear. V was cut by 4 bases and J by 0 bases, with 10 bases left in between. This CDR3 is built from 14 residues. Germline-derived CDR1 and CDR2 are SGHRS and YFSETQ. The CDR3 spells CASSLPPLNTEAFF. The CDR3 DNA is TGCGCCAGCAGCCTGCCTCCCCTGAACACTGAAGCTTTCTTT.

The chain carries TRBV20-1 and TRBJ2-2; D possibly corresponds to TRBD2 (5 bases). Trimming removed 3 bases at V and 3 bases at J, with 11 bases between. Germline CDR1 DFQATT, CDR2 SNEGSKA (reference sequence). CDR3 length: 14 residues. The CDR3 loop is CSASREADTGELFF. The CDR3 nucleotides are TGCAGTGCTAGTAGGGAAGCGGACACCGGGGAGCTGTTTTTT.

The chain employs TRBV30 and TRBJ1-3, with D possibly TRBD1 on 6 matching bases. Germline lookup yields CDR1 GTSNPN and CDR2 SVGIG (reference sequence). The CDR3 extends over 14 amino acids. Trimming took off 3 bases at V and 6 bases at J, with 15 bases between the two ends. The CDR3 sequence is CAWSLRGRANTIYF. CDR3 nucleotide sequence: TGTGCCTGGAGCCTTCGGGGGCGAGCAAACACCATATATTTT.

The chain combines TRBV20-1 with TRBJ1-2; D is unresolved. V lost 0 bases, J lost 8 bases, and 10 bases lay in between. CDR3 size: 12 residues. Germline V gene lookup returns CDR1 DFQATT and CDR2 SNEGSKA (reference sequence). CDR3 sequence (DNA): TGCAGTGCTAGAGATCAGTGGCAGGGCTACACCTTC. This sequence encodes CSARDQWQGYTF.

In its sample, this clonotype was seen a few times. A read error may be the cause here, since a much bigger clone is one base away. The chain couples TRBV5-1 to TRBJ2-6; possibly TRBD1 for D (5 bases). This CDR3 is built from 14 residues. Germline V gives CDR1 SGHRS, CDR2 YFSETQ. The DNA of the CDR3 is TGCGCCAGCAGCTTGGGAGCTGGGGCCAACGCCCTGACTTTC. Protein sequence: CASSLGAGANALTF.

This clonotype was seen a handful of times. The chain joins TRBV7-2 to TRBJ1-5, with D perhaps matching TRBD1 (6 bases). Germline assignment: CDR1 SGHTA and CDR2 FQGNSA. The CDR3 runs 14 residues. V dropped 2 bases and J dropped 10 bases, with 15 bases sitting between them. CDR3 nucleotides: TGTGCCAGCAGCTTACCAGGGGCCCAGCAACCCCAGCATTTT. It translates to CASSLPGAQQPQHF.

This clonotype was observed many times. The chain couples TRBV7-9 to TRBJ2-1, with D uncertain. With 6 bases removed from V and 3 bases from J, the gap between germline ends came to 6 bases. The CDR3 loop spans 12 amino acids. In germline, CDR1 is SEHNR, CDR2 FQNEAQ (reference sequence). CDR3 bases: TGTGCCAGCAGTTTGGGCTACAATGAGCAGTTCTTC. Translation: CASSLGYNEQFF. The full variable domain, in which reference TRBV7-9 and TRBJ2-1 provide the parts outside the CDR3, is DTGVSQNPRHKITKRGQNVTFRCDPISEHNRLYWYRQTLGQGPEFLTYFQNEAQLEKSRLLSDRFSAERPKGSFSTLEIQRTEQGDSAMYLCASSLGYNEQFFGPGTRLTVL.

CDR3 bases: TGTGCCAGCAGCCCCCTTCTCTCCTCTGGGGCCAACGTCCTGACTTTC. Amino acid sequence: CASSPLLSSGANVLTF. The V and J genes are TRBV7-9 and TRBJ2-6; no firm D call. The CDR3 covers 16 residues. V was pared by 5 bases and J by 0 bases, with 11 bases between. Looked up from germline, CDR1 is SEHNR and CDR2 is FQNEAQ (reference sequence).

On this clonotype: One end of the junction is discordant with germline, which a read error may explain. The rearrangement uses TRBV27 and TRBJ1-1; D is possibly TRBD1 (6 bases). CDR1 is MNHEY and CDR2 is SMNVEV in the germline V gene (reference sequence). The CDR3 is made up of 16 amino acids. CDR3 bases: TGTGCCAGCAGATCGTGGGGGGCACCTCGGAACACCGAAGCTTTCTTT. Translation gives CASRSWGAPRNTEAFF.

The chain combines TRBV5-5 with TRBJ1-1; D remains unclear. The germline CDR1 and CDR2 sequences are SGHKS and YYEKEE (reference sequence). V was clipped by 4 bases and J by 3 bases, with 13 bases between them. The CDR3 consists of 14 residues. CDR3 protein: CASSTERLDTEAFF. CDR3 coding DNA: TGTGCCAGCAGCACGGAACGCTTGGACACTGAAGCTTTCTTT.

The sample holds many counts of this clonotype. The V and J genes are TRBV5-1 and TRBJ2-1; D possibly corresponds to TRBD2 (6 bases). Trimming shortened V by 1 base and J by 0 bases, and 8 bases separated the two germline ends. In germline, CDR1 is SGHRS, CDR2 YFSETQ. The CDR3 is 15 amino acids. Here the CDR3 reads CASSLNGGSYNEQFF. Written as DNA, the CDR3 is TGCGCCAGCAGCTTGAACGGGGGCTCCTACAATGAGCAGTTCTTC. The full variable domain, in which reference TRBV5-1 and TRBJ2-1 provide the parts outside the CDR3, is KAGVTQTPRYLIKTRGQQVTLSCSPISGHRSVSWYQQTPGQGLQFLFEYFSETQRNKGNFPGRFSGRQFSNSRSEMNVSTLELGDSALYLCASSLNGGSYNEQFFGPGTRLTVL.

This clonotype came up a few times. The V gene is TRBV24-1, the J gene TRBJ2-1; 8 bases fit TRBD1. The CDR3 extends over 17 amino acids. V shed 3 bases and J 8 bases; nucleotides not matched to a gene: 14. CDR1 is KGHDR, CDR2 SFDVKD, per germline. CDR3 sequence reads: CATSDTEGRGRYDEQFF. The CDR3 DNA reads as TGTGCCACCAGTGATACGGAAGGCAGGGGGCGTTATGATGAGCAGTTCTTC.

The rearrangement links TRBV4-2 to TRBJ1-1, with 8 bases lining up with TRBD1. The CDR3 has 13 amino acids. V was clipped by 3 bases and J by 6 bases; unmatched bases: 3. From germline, CDR1 is LGHNA and CDR2 YNFKEQ. Here the CDR3 reads CASSHLQGAEAFF. CDR3 coding DNA: TGTGCCAGCAGCCATTTACAGGGGGCTGAAGCTTTCTTT.

This clonotype has a handful of counts. The V and J genes are TRBV28 and TRBJ2-5, with 8 bases aligning to TRBD2. The J call is uncertain, as TRBJ2-1 better fits the DNA end. The CDR3 covers 13 residues. CDR1 is MDHEN and CDR2 is SYDVKM in the germline V gene. The CDR3 reads CASNLAGGNEQFF. CDR3 sequence (DNA): TGTGCCAGCAATCTTGCGGGGGGTAATGAGCAGTTCTTC.

This chain uses TRBV20-1 with TRBJ1-3, with D hard to call. The CDR3 is made up of 11 amino acids. Germline loops: CDR1 DFQATT, CDR2 SNEGSKA (reference sequence). The V end was cut by 7 bases, the J end by 1 base, with 5 bases between. CDR3 region: CSGRSGNTIYF. CDR3 sequence (DNA): TGCAGTGGAAGGTCTGGAAACACCATATATTTT.

This clonotype occurred a few times. The chain links TRBV20-1 to TRBJ2-5; 13 nucleotides align to TRBD2. The V gene end was trimmed by 5 bases and the J gene end by 2 bases; junction bases not matched to a gene: 11. From germline, CDR1 is DFQATT and CDR2 SNEGSKA (reference sequence). This CDR3 comprises 17 residues. CDR3 sequence: CSASGTSGVAQQETQYF. The CDR3 nucleotides are TGCAGTGCTTCCGGGACTAGCGGGGTGGCCCAACAAGAGACCCAGTACTTC.

This clonotype has only a few counts. The chain joins TRBV5-6 to TRBJ2-3, with 8 bases identical to TRBD2. Germline-derived CDR1 and CDR2 are SGHDT and YYEEEE. CDR3 size: 16 residues. Trimming at V came to 0 bases and at J to 7 bases, leaving 10 bases not matched to a gene. CDR3 region: CASSLALGSGVNTQYF. CDR3 DNA sequence: TGTGCCAGCAGCTTGGCCCTAGGTAGCGGGGTAAATACGCAGTATTTT.

The V gene is TRBV6-5, the J gene TRBJ2-1; D may be TRBD1 (5 bases). The DNA end is a closer match to TRBJ2-7, so the J assignment may be wrong. Germline CDR1 and CDR2: MNHEY and SVGAGI. The CDR3 length is 12 residues. The CDR3, as DNA: TGTGCCAGCCAGGGAAACTCCTACGAGCAGTACTTC. Protein product: CASQGNSYEQYF.

This clonotype has a count of ten or more. The chain links TRBV11-2 to TRBJ2-5; TRBD2 aligns across 13 bases. CDR1 is SGHAT, CDR2 FQNNGV, per germline. The CDR3 spans 16 residues. V shed 5 bases and J 5 bases; nucleotides not matched to a gene: 8. The CDR3 reads CASSSRLGLAGETQYF. For the CDR3, the DNA is TGTGCCAGCAGCAGTAGATTGGGACTAGCGGGGGAGACCCAGTACTTC.

This clonotype showed up just once. The gene calls are TRBV3-1 and TRBJ2-3; 8 bases are a match to TRBD1. This CDR3 is built from 16 residues. Unmatched junction bases numbered 9, after V lost 7 bases and J lost 0 bases. Per germline, CDR1 LGHDT and CDR2 YNNKEL (reference sequence). Written as DNA, the CDR3 is TGTGCCAGCACCCCGACAGGGGAGACTAGCACAGATACGCAGTATTTT. Protein product: CASTPTGETSTDTQYF.